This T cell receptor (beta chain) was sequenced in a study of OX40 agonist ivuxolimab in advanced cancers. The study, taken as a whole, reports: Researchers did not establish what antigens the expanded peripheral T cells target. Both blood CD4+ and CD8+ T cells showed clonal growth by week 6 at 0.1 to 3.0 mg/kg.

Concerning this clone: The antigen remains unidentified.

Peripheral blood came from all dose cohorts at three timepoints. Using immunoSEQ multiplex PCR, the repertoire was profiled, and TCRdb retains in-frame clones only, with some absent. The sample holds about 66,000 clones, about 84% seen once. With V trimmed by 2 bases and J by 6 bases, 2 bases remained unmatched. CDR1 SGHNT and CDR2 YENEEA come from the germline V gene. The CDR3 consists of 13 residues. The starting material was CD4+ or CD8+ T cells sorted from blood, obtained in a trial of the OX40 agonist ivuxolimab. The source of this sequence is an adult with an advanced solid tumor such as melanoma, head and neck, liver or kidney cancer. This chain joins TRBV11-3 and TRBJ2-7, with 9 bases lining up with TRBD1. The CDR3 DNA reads TGTGCCAGCAGCTTAACAGGGGGCGGCGAGCAGTACTTC. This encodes CASSLTGGGEQYF.